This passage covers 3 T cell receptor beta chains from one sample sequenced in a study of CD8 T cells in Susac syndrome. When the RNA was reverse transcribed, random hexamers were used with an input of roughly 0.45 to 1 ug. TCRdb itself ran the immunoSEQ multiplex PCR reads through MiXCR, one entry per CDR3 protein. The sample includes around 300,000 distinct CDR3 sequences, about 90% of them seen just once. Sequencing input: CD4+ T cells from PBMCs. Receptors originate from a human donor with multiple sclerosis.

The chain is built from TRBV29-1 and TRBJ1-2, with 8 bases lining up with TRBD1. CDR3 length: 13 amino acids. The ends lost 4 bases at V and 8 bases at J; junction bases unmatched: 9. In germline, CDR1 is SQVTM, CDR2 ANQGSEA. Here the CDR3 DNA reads TGCAGCGTTGCCGGGGCAGGGGGCGGCGGCTACACCTTC. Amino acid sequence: CSVAGAGGGGYTF.

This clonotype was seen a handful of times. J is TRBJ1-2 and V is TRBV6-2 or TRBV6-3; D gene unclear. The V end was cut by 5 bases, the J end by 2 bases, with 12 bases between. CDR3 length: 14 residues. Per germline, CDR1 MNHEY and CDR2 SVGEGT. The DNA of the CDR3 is TGTGCCAGCAGTCCCCGGACCGGGAACTATGGCTACACCTTC. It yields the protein CASSPRTGNYGYTF.

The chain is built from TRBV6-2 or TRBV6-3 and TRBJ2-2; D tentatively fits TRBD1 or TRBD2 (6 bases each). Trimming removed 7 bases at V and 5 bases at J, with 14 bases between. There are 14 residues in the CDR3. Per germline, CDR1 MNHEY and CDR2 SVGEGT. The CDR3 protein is CASTPWGATGELFF. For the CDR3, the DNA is TGTGCCAGCACCCCGTGGGGGGCGACCGGGGAGCTGTTTTTT.